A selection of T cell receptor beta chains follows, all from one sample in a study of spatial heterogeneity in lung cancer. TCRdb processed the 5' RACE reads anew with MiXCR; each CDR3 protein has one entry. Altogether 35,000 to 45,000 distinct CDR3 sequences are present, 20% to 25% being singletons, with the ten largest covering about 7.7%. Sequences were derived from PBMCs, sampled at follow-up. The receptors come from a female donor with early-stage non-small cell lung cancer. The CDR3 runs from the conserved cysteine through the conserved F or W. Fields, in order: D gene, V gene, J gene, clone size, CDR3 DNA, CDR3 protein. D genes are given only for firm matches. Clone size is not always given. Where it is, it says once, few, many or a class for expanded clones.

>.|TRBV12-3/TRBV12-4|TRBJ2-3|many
TGTGCCAGCAGTTTCATCGATACGCAGTATTTT
CASSFIDTQYF
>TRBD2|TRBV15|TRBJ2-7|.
TGTGCCACCAGCAGATATTTTGGGACTAGCGACTCCTACGAGCAGTACTTC
CATSRYFGTSDSYEQYF
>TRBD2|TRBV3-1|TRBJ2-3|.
TGTGCCAGCAGCCAACTAGGGAGGCTAGCGGGCACAGATACGCAGTATTTT
CASSQLGRLAGTDTQYF
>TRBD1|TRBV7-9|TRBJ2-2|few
TGTGCCAGCAGCTATACAGGGGGCCTGAACACCGGGGAGCTGTTTTTT
CASSYTGGLNTGELFF
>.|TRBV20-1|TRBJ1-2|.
TGCAGTGCTAGGGCAGCCACTAACTATGGCTACACCTTC
CSARAATNYGYTF
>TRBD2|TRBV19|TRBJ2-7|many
TGTGCCAGTAGTACTAGCGGCTACGAGCAGTACTTC
CASSTSGYEQYF
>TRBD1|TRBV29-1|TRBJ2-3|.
TGCAGCGTCACCGGGACAGGGGGCCCCACAGATACGCAGTATTTT
CSVTGTGGPTDTQYF
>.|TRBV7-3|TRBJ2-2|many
TGTGCCAGCAGCCCGGGACTTCCGAACACCGGGGAGCTGTTTTTT
CASSPGLPNTGELFF
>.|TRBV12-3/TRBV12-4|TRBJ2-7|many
TGTGCCAGCAGTTTTGCTGCCTACGAGCAGTACTTC
CASSFAAYEQYF
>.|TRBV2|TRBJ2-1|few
TGTGCCAGCCGGTCGGGGGCAGCCTTCAACTACGAGCAGTTCTTC
CASRSGAAFNYEQFF
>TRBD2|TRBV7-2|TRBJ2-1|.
TGTGCCAGCAGCCCTAGCGGGAGGCTGGATGAGCAGTTCTTC
CASSPSGRLDEQFF
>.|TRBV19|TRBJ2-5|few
TGTGCCAGTAGTTTGGACGTTAAAGAGACCCAGTACTTC
CASSLDVKETQYF
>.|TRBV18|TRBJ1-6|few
TGTGCCAGCTCACCACGAGGACAGAATTCACCCCTCCACTTT
CASSPRGQNSPLHF
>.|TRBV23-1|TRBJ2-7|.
TGCGCCAGCAGTCCAGTCTACGAGCAGTACTTC
CASSPVYEQYF
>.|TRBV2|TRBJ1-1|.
TGTGCCAGCCGACGAGGACCGGGCACTGAAGCTTTCTTT
CASRRGPGTEAFF
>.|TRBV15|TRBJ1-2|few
TGTGCCACCAGAGATGGGCCGGACGGACCAGGCTACACCTTC
CATRDGPDGPGYTF
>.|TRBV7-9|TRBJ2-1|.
TGTGCCAGCAGCTTAGCTAGAATGGTTGACAATGAGCAGTTCTTC
CASSLARMVDNEQFF
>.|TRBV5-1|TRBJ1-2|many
TGCGCCAGCAGCTTGTTCGGCGCCGAGCAGGGCTACACCTTC
CASSLFGAEQGYTF
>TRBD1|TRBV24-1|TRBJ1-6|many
TGTGCCACCAGTGATGCCCGACCGACAGGGCGCAATTCACCCCTCCACTTT
CATSDARPTGRNSPLHF
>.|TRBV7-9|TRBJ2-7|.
TGTGCCAGCAGCTTAGATTCCGGGCAGCAGTACTTC
CASSLDSGQQYF
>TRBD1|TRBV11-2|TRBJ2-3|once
TGTGCCAGCAGCTCCGGGACAGACTATAGCACAGATACGCAGTATTTT
CASSSGTDYSTDTQYF
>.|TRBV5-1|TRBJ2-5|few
TGCGCCAGCAGCTTGTTTCAGGATCGGGGTGAGACCCAGTACTTC
CASSLFQDRGETQYF
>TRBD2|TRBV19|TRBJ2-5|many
TGTGCCAGTACCCAACAAGCGGGGGGGCGTGAGACCCAGTACTTC
CASTQQAGGRETQYF
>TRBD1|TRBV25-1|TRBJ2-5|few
TGTGCCAGCAGTGAATACCAAGGGACAGACCAAGAGACCCAGTACTTC
CASSEYQGTDQETQYF
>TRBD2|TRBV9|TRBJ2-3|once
TGTGCCAGCAGCGACAGGACTAGCGGGCTAGATACGCAGTATTTT
CASSDRTSGLDTQYF
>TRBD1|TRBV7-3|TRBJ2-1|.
TGTGCCAGCAGCTTAGGACAGGGGGGTTTAAATGAGCAGTTCTTC
CASSLGQGGLNEQFF
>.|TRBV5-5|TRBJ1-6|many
TGTGCCAGCACCAAACAGGGTCGGGATTCACCCCTCCACTTT
CASTKQGRDSPLHF
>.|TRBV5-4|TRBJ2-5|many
TGTGCCAGCAGCTTGGTCGGGTCGGACCAAGAGACCCAGTACTTC
CASSLVGSDQETQYF
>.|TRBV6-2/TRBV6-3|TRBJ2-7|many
TGTGCCAGCAACACACAAAAAGGGGGGAACGAGCAGTACTTC
CASNTQKGGNEQYF
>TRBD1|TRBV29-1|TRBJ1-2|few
TGCAGCGTCGACAGGGGGAAGGGCTACACCTTC
CSVDRGKGYTF
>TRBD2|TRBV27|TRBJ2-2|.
TGTGCCAGCAGTCTAGTAGCGGGAGGTGGCACCGGGGAGCTGTTTTTT
CASSLVAGGGTGELFF
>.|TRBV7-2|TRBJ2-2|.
TGTGCCAGCAGCTTAGGGCAGCCTCCGACCGCCGGGGAGCTGTTTTTT
CASSLGQPPTAGELFF
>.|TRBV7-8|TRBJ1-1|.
TGTGCCAGCAGCTTAGGAGGGGGGAACACTGAAGCTTTCTTT
CASSLGGGNTEAFF
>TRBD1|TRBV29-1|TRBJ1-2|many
TGCAGCGCCAGGACAGGGTCCGGCTACACCTTC
CSARTGSGYTF
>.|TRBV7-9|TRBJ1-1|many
TGTGCCAGCAGCCCGACGCGGGCGAACACTGAAGCTTTCTTT
CASSPTRANTEAFF
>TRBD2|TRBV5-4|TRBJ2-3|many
TGTGCCGGGAGCGGGGGGGTTTACACAGATACGCAGTATTTT
CAGSGGVYTDTQYF
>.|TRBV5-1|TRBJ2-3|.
TGCGCCAGCAGCTTAGCGGTCAGCACAGATACGCAGTATTTT
CASSLAVSTDTQYF
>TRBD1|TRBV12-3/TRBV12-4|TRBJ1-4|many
TGTGCCAGCAGTTTAGGGACAGGGGGGTTTGTAACTAATGAAAAACTGTTTTTT
CASSLGTGGFVTNEKLFF
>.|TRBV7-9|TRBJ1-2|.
TGTGCCAGCAGCTTAGTTGCTCTTCGCTATGGCTACACCTTC
CASSLVALRYGYTF
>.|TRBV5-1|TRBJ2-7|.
TGCGCCAGCAGCCTTGCGAGCGAGGCCCACGAGCAGTACTTC
CASSLASEAHEQYF
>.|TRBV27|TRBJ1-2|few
TGTGCCAGCAGTCCATCGGGGCTGATCTATGGCTACACCTTC
CASSPSGLIYGYTF
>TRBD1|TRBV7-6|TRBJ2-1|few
TGTGCCAGCAGCCGAGGACAGGGGGCTTCCTCCTACAATGAGCAGTTCTTC
CASSRGQGASSYNEQFF
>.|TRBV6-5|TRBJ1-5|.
TGTGCCAGCAGTTACTCGATAGACGTTCAGCCCCAGCATTTT
CASSYSIDVQPQHF
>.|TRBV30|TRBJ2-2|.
TGTGCCTGGATGGGGGCCGGGGAGCTGTTTTTT
CAWMGAGELFF
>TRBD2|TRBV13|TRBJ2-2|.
TGTGCCAGCAGCGTCGGGACTAGCGGGAGCTCCAACACCGGGGAGCTGTTTTTT
CASSVGTSGSSNTGELFF
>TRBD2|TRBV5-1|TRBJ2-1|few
TGCGCCAGCAGCATGGGACTAGCGGGGGACTCCTCCTACAATGAGCAGTTCTTC
CASSMGLAGDSSYNEQFF
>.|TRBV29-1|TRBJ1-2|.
TGCAGCGTCCATGGGCAGGGTTTTGACTATGGCTACACCTTC
CSVHGQGFDYGYTF
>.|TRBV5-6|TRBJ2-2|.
TGTGCCAGCAGCTACGACTCGTGGGATGTTTCTGGCACCGGGGAGCTGTTTTTT
CASSYDSWDVSGTGELFF
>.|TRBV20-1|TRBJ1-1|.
TGCAGTGCAACTCAGCGGGTCACTGAAGCTTTCTTT
CSATQRVTEAFF
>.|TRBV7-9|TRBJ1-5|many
TGTGCCAGCAGCTTATGGCACAATCAGCCCCAGCATTTT
CASSLWHNQPQHF
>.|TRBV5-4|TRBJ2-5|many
TGTGCCAGCAGCTCATACGGGACCCAGTACTTC
CASSSYGTQYF
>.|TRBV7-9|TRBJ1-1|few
TGTGCCAGCAGCCCAAAGGACAGATTGAACACTGAAGCTTTCTTT
CASSPKDRLNTEAFF
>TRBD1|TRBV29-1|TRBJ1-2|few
TGCAGCACGGGACAGGCGGACTATGGCTACACCTTC
CSTGQADYGYTF
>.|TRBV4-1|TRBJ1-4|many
TGCGCCAGCAGCCAAGATCTAGTAAGGGGCCAAGAAAAACTGTTTTTT
CASSQDLVRGQEKLFF
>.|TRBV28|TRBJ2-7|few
TGTGCCACCACCGGGAGCGGTTTATACGAGCAGTACTTC
CATTGSGLYEQYF